This TCR beta chain was observed in a study of identical twins. This clonotype appeared a few times. Template switching, a step in the protocol, added a universal primer site, and cDNA carried unique molecular identifiers. TCRdb analysed the 5' RACE reads with MiXCR anew, one entry per CDR3 protein. The sample carries around 510,000 distinct CDR3 sequences, 13% to 15% recorded once. Trimming took off 1 base at V and 1 base at J, with 10 bases between the two ends. The CDR3 has 15 amino acids. Germline V gives CDR1 LNHDA, CDR2 SQIVND (reference sequence). This sample also appeared in a second study, on yellow fever vaccine responses in identical twins.

What was sequenced was CD4+ T cells sorted from blood. The rearrangement links TRBV19 to TRBJ1-1; no reliable D call. This clonotype was sampled from a woman aged 18-29 years in good health. The CDR3: CASSIADKKNTEAFF. CDR3 in DNA: TGTGCCAGTAGTATAGCGGATAAAAAGAACACTGAAGCTTTCTTT.